Following are 28 T cell receptor beta chains from one sample sequenced in a study of blood T cell repertoires in COVID-19 (dated by TCRdb to 2018 to 2021). Library creation used the immunoSEQ multiplex PCR assay. Imported from immuneACCESS, the table was reduced by TCRdb to in-frame sequences with V and J called. These copies leave out some clones; in studies compared against another copy, an unresolved V gene accounts for under half, and the cause of the remainder is not known. For this sample there are about 200,000 clones; 70% to 85% appear just once. The ten top clones hold roughly 15% of the sample. Sequenced input: PBMCs or T cells enriched from blood (not recorded which). The receptors were sampled from a man aged 40-49 years who had recovered from COVID-19.

The V call is TRBV11-3, the J call TRBJ1-2; 7 bases fit TRBD1. The V gene end was trimmed by 4 bases and the J gene end by 4 bases; junction bases not matched to a gene: 15. This CDR3 region has 17 residues. The germline gives CDR1 SGHNT, CDR2 YENEEA. CDR3 amino acids: CASSSDPATGRSYGYTF. CDR3 coding DNA: TGTGCCAGCAGCTCAGACCCCGCGACAGGGAGGTCCTATGGCTACACCTTC.

In nucleotides, the CDR3 is TGTGCCAGTAGTATGGCAGGGGTGGGGAGCAATCAGCCCCAGCATTTT. Protein product: CASSMAGVGSNQPQHF. The chain joins TRBV19 to TRBJ1-5, with D possibly matching TRBD1 (6 bases). Germline V gene lookup returns CDR1 LNHDA and CDR2 SQIVND (reference sequence). CDR3 size: 16 residues. Trimming pared 3 bases from V and 1 base from J, leaving 13 bases between.

The V gene is TRBV2, the J gene TRBJ2-2; D ambiguous. CDR1 and CDR2 from the germline V gene are SNHLY and FYNNEI. V lost 5 bases and J 5 bases, leaving 15 bases between the germline ends. The CDR3 is 15 residues long. The CDR3 DNA sequence: TGTGCCAGCAGTTCAACCGAACGGTGGACCGGGGAGCTGTTTTTT. It encodes CASSSTERWTGELFF.

The chain links TRBV11-1 to TRBJ1-1; D not certain. From germline, CDR1 is SGHAT and CDR2 FQDESV (reference sequence). V lost 3 bases and J lost 4, with 15 bases in between. This CDR3 is built from 15 residues. The CDR3 loop reads CASSFGGRGVTEAFF. The CDR3 nucleotides read TGTGCCAGCAGCTTCGGAGGGCGTGGGGTCACTGAAGCTTTCTTT. The variable domain in full, with the rest retrieved from reference TRBV11-1 and TRBJ1-1, is EAEVAQSPRYKITEKSQAVAFWCDPISGHATLYWYRQILGQGPELLVQFQDESVVDDSQLPKDRFSAERLKGVDSTLKIQPAELGDSAMYLCASSFGGRGVTEAFFGQGTRLTVV.

The genes are TRBV5-1 and TRBJ2-6, with D perhaps matching TRBD2 (5 bases). V shed 7 bases and J shed 0 bases, with 14 bases lying between them. The CDR3 is 16 amino acids. Germline assignment: CDR1 SGHRS and CDR2 YFSETQ. In DNA form, the CDR3 reads TGCGCCAGCTCAATTGGACTTACCTCTGGGGCCAACGTCCTGACTTTC. Its protein product is CASSIGLTSGANVLTF.

The genes are TRBV5-4 and TRBJ2-1, with TRBD1 matching over 7 bases. Germline values: CDR1 SGHNT, CDR2 YYREEE (reference sequence). The CDR3 length is 15 residues. J gave up 5 bases and V 2 bases, and 7 bases lay outside the gene matches. The CDR3 protein is CASSFIGTADNEQFF. The CDR3 nucleotides read TGTGCCAGCAGCTTCATAGGGACAGCGGACAATGAGCAGTTCTTC.

Of note for this clone: Other DNA sequences in the sample encode the same CDR3. V is TRBV19 and J is TRBJ1-5; TRBD1 agrees at 7 bases. The ends lost 3 bases at V and 3 bases at J; junction bases unmatched: 2. Germline loops: CDR1 LNHDA, CDR2 SQIVND (reference sequence). CDR3 length equals 14 residues. The CDR3 nucleotides read TGTGCCAGTAGTATCACAGGGGACAATCAGCCCCAGCATTTT. Amino acids: CASSITGDNQPQHF.

Details on this clone: A read error may produce the germline difference seen at one junction end. This chain uses TRBV11-2 with TRBJ1-1; TRBD1 matches at 8 bases. Germline V gene sequence: CDR1 SGHAT, CDR2 FQNNGV. This CDR3 has 14 amino acids. The CDR3 DNA is TGTGCCAGCAGCCTAGACAGGGGTTTGACTGAAGCTTTCTTT. Its protein product is CASSLDRGLTEAFF.

The chain joins TRBV4-1 to TRBJ2-7, with 8 nucleotides matching TRBD2. Germline V gives CDR1 MGHRA, CDR2 YSYEKL. The CDR3 length is 16 residues. The V gene end was trimmed by 1 base and the J gene end by 2 bases; junction bases not matched to a gene: 7. CDR3 residues: CASSQGHGRAAYEQYF. CDR3 nucleotides: TGCGCCAGCAGCCAAGGTCACGGGAGGGCCGCCTACGAGCAGTACTTC.

The rearrangement uses TRBV27 and TRBJ2-6; 11 bases are shared with TRBD1. This CDR3 has 17 residues. The V gene's germline CDR1 is MNHEY and CDR2 SMNVEV (reference sequence). The junction had 5 bases not matched to a gene; V was cut back by 3 bases and J by 4 bases. The CDR3 coding sequence is TGTGCCAGCAGTTTCAGGACAGGGGGCGTCGGGGCCAACGTCCTGACTTTC. Its protein product is CASSFRTGGVGANVLTF. Looking up the rest from reference TRBV27 and TRBJ2-6 gives the full variable domain: EAQVTQNPRYLITVTGKKLTVTCSQNMNHEYMSWYRQDPGLGLRQIYYSMNVEVTDKGDVPEGYKVSRKEKRNFPLILESPSPNQTSLYFCASSFRTGGVGANVLTFGAGSRLTVL.

The V call is TRBV7-9, the J call TRBJ1-2; 8 positions match TRBD1. The CDR3 runs to 13 residues. Unmatched junction bases numbered 9, after V lost 7 bases and J lost 8 bases. The germline gives CDR1 SEHNR, CDR2 FQNEAQ (reference sequence). CDR3 coding DNA: TGTGCCAGCAACCCTGGTCGGACAGGGGGCTACACCTTC. This encodes CASNPGRTGGYTF.

The chain carries TRBV6-4 and TRBJ1-4, with D perhaps TRBD1 (5 bases). Germline lookup yields CDR1 MRHNA and CDR2 SNTAGT. There are 13 residues in the CDR3. The germline V and J ends were trimmed by 7 bases and 8 bases, with 14 bases remaining between them. DNA for the CDR3: TGTGCCAGCACCTCTTGGGGGGGAGAAAAACTGTTTTTT. The encoded protein is CASTSWGGEKLFF.

The chain carries TRBV7-2 and TRBJ1-2; TRBD1 might be the D (6 bases). V lost 1 base, J lost 1 base, and 10 bases lay in between. Germline V lookup: CDR1 SGHTA, CDR2 FQGNSA. The CDR3 is made up of 15 amino acids. CDR3 residues: CASSLVQGLNYGYTF. CDR3 DNA sequence: TGTGCCAGCAGCTTAGTCCAGGGGCTTAACTATGGCTACACCTTC.

The V call is TRBV27, the J call TRBJ2-3; D gene unclear. Between the trimmed V and J ends, which lost 3 bases and 5 bases, there was a span of 12 bases. Germline V gene lookup returns CDR1 MNHEY and CDR2 SMNVEV (reference sequence). The CDR3 consists of 14 residues. CDR3 in amino acids: CASSFGILGDTQYF. The CDR3 DNA is TGTGCCAGCAGTTTTGGTATCCTCGGAGATACGCAGTATTTT.

The rearrangement links TRBV28 to TRBJ2-5; 7 positions match TRBD1. This CDR3 contains 16 residues. With V trimmed by 5 bases and J by 5 bases, 14 bases remained unmatched. Germline-derived CDR1 and CDR2 are MDHEN and SYDVKM. The CDR3 protein is CASSPPTGIAGETQYF. The DNA of the CDR3 is TGTGCCAGCAGTCCCCCGACAGGGATCGCTGGGGAGACCCAGTACTTC.

The rearrangement joins TRBV9 to TRBJ1-1; a weak D match, TRBD1 (5 bases). The CDR3 contains 16 residues. The V gene's germline CDR1 is SGDLS and CDR2 YYNGEE. The germline V and J ends were trimmed by 0 bases and 1 base, with 13 bases remaining between them. This CDR3 is CASSVAEQGGNTEAFF. For the CDR3, the DNA is TGTGCCAGCAGCGTAGCCGAGCAGGGCGGGAACACTGAAGCTTTCTTT.

This clone occurred once. The gene calls are TRBV18 and TRBJ2-7, with a possible D match to TRBD2 (6 bases). CDR1 KGHSH and CDR2 LQKENI come from the germline V gene. This CDR3 has 15 residues. Trimming left V 6 bases short and J 4 bases short, with 19 bases between. CDR3 sequence reads: CASSQTDGSGYEQYF. The CDR3 coding sequence is TGTGCCAGCTCCCAGACAGACGGGAGCGGTTACGAGCAGTACTTC.

This sequence joins TRBV27 and TRBJ1-5, with D uncertain. Deletions cut 6 bases from V and 0 bases from J, with 12 bases between. This CDR3 comprises 15 residues. CDR1 is MNHEY, CDR2 SMNVEV, per germline (reference sequence). In DNA form, the CDR3 reads TGTGCCAGCAGATTAGCGGGGTATAGCAATCAGCCCCAGCATTTT. This encodes CASRLAGYSNQPQHF.

This clone occurred once. The V call is TRBV7-3, the J call TRBJ2-5; 9 bases map to TRBD1. V shed 4 bases, J shed 9 bases, and the junction held 6 bases outside the gene matches. The CDR3 consists of 13 residues. Germline V CDR1 and CDR2: SGHTA, FQGTGA. The CDR3 DNA reads TGTGCCAGCAGCTATACAGGGGGCCAGGCCCAGTACTTC. Encoded protein: CASSYTGGQAQYF.

The J gene is TRBJ2-5, the V gene TRBV7-2; D unclear. This CDR3 has 13 amino acids. V lost 0 bases to trimming and J lost 3 bases, with 5 bases between them. Germline V gives CDR1 SGHTA, CDR2 FQGNSA. The CDR3 loop is CASSLAREETQYF. The DNA for the CDR3 is TGTGCCAGCAGCTTAGCTCGGGAAGAGACCCAGTACTTC.

This chain connects TRBV7-3 to TRBJ1-1; no clear D gene. The CDR3 spans 13 residues. V shed 3 bases and J shed 1 base, with 6 bases lying between them. Germline loops: CDR1 SGHTA, CDR2 FQGTGA. In nucleotides, the CDR3 is TGTGCCAGCAGCTTTGGGCCGAACACTGAAGCTTTCTTT. The encoded protein is CASSFGPNTEAFF.

V and J are TRBV5-1 and TRBJ2-3, with 9 bases matching TRBD2. Per germline, CDR1 SGHRS and CDR2 YFSETQ. This CDR3 is 15 amino acids long. The V gene end was trimmed by 4 bases and the J gene end by 6 bases; junction bases not matched to a gene: 9. Here the CDR3 reads CASSRGTSNGDTQYF. The CDR3 bases are TGCGCCAGCAGCCGTGGGACTAGCAATGGTGATACGCAGTATTTT.

The chain uses TRBV18 and TRBJ2-7, with D possibly being TRBD2 (6 bases). CDR1 is KGHSH and CDR2 is LQKENI in the germline V gene. The CDR3 is 15 amino acids. V shed 0 bases and J shed 3 bases, with 12 bases lying between them. DNA of the CDR3: TGTGCCAGCTCACCACCGAGGAGGGACCACTACGAGCAGTACTTC. Translation: CASSPPRRDHYEQYF.

This clone was recorded only once. The V and J genes are TRBV7-8 and TRBJ2-3; 7 bases are a match to TRBD2. Germline trimming cut 2 bases from V and 8 bases from J; bases unmatched to any gene: 10. The CDR3 length is 15 residues. Germline CDR1 is SGHVS and CDR2 is FQNEAQ. CDR3 nucleotides: TGTGCCAGCAGCTTAAGGCGGGAGTATAGAGGTACGCAGTATTTT. Protein: CASSLRREYRGTQYF.

V usage is TRBV9 and J usage is TRBJ2-7, with D possibly TRBD1 on 7 matching bases. Per germline, CDR1 SGDLS and CDR2 YYNGEE. CDR3 length: 14 residues. V was shortened by 4 bases and J by 5 bases, with 16 bases between the two germline ends. The CDR3 loop reads CASSPQGGRHEQYF. CDR3 DNA: TGTGCCAGCAGCCCCCAGGGGGGAAGGCACGAGCAGTACTTC.

This clone has a single count. This chain uses TRBV5-4 with TRBJ2-7, with 7 bases fitting TRBD1. The germline V gene encodes CDR1 SGHNT and CDR2 YYREEE (reference sequence). V lost 3 bases and J lost 0; bases outside the gene matches: 9. This CDR3 is 16 amino acids long. The CDR3 loop is CASSSGDRDSSYEQYF. In nucleotides, the CDR3 is TGTGCCAGCAGCTCAGGCGACCGGGACAGCTCCTACGAGCAGTACTTC. The complete variable domain, with remaining parts taken from reference TRBV5-4 and TRBJ2-7, reads ETGVTQSPTHLIKTRGQQVTLRCSSQSGHNTVSWYQQALGQGPQFIFQYYREEENGRGNFPPRFSGLQFPNYSSELNVNALELDDSALYLCASSSGDRDSSYEQYFGPGTRLTVT.

As to this clone: The sample carries other DNA sequences with the same CDR3. The V and J genes are TRBV7-9 and TRBJ2-5, with 7 bases matching TRBD2. This CDR3 spans 14 amino acids. CDR1 and CDR2 (germline): SEHNR, FQNEAQ (reference sequence). The ends lost 1 base at V and 3 bases at J; junction bases unmatched: 2. The CDR3 region has the DNA TGTGCCAGCAGCTTAGGACTAGCAGAAGAGACCCAGTACTTC. Its translation is CASSLGLAEETQYF. Looking up the rest from reference TRBV7-9 and TRBJ2-5 gives the full variable domain: DTGVSQNPRHKITKRGQNVTFRCDPISEHNRLYWYRQTLGQGPEFLTYFQNEAQLEKSRLLSDRFSAERPKGSFSTLEIQRTEQGDSAMYLCASSLGLAEETQYFGPGTRLLVL.

The rearrangement uses TRBV3-1 (or the pseudogene TRBV3-2) and TRBJ2-3, with D uncertain. Looked up from germline, CDR1 is LGHDT and CDR2 is YNNKEL (reference sequence). Trimming took off 4 bases at V and 4 bases at J, with 12 bases between the two ends. The CDR3 covers 14 residues. The CDR3 spells CASSPLTHSDTQYF. CDR3 sequence (DNA): TGTGCCAGCAGCCCGCTAACCCATTCAGATACGCAGTATTTT.